This T cell receptor beta chain stems from a study of blood T cell repertoires in COVID-19. In the study's own analysis: Amplification of reference gene primers provided the estimated nucleated cell counts. Assay: immunoSEQ multiplex PCR; the TCRdb copy retains only in-frame clones and omits some. The DNA gave D and trimming, while V, J and clone size come from that table. Of about 400,000 clones detected, 87% appear once; the ten largest clones hold nearly 2%. The CDR3 covers 14 residues. Germline V CDR1 and CDR2: MGHRA, YSYEKL. The V and J ends lost 1 base and 6 bases respectively, with 12 bases between them.

This sequence joins TRBV4-1 and TRBJ1-1; D is unresolved. The sample comprised PBMCs or T cells enriched from blood (not recorded which). This sequence was found in a woman aged 18-29 years with acute COVID-19. The CDR3 nucleotides are TGCGCCAGCAGCCAAGGGCGGGATTACCCTGAAGCTTTCTTT. Translation gives CASSQGRDYPEAFF.